The clone carrying this TCR beta chain turned up a few times. What it binds is unknown. This sample was included in a study of response to subunit inactivated influenza vaccine. CDR1 and CDR2 (germline): MDHEN, SYDVKM. V shed 10 bases, J shed 1 base, and the junction held 6 bases outside the gene matches. The CDR3 totals 14 residues. General observations from the study: Authors suggested each seasonal influenza vaccination recruits few new T cells.

MiXCR, applied by TCRdb to the RT-PCR reads, yields one record per CDR3 protein. There are 500,000 to 600,000 distinct CDR3 sequences in the sample; approximately 10% occur only once, and about a tenth lies in the top ten. This receptor was obtained from a man aged 50-59 years who received an inactivated influenza vaccine. The chain couples TRBV28 to TRBJ1-5; 8 nucleotides match TRBD1. Source: PBMCs from blood, taken on the day of vaccination. The DNA for the CDR3 is TGTGCCACAAGAACAGGGGGGAGCAATCAGCCCCAGCATTTT. Protein sequence: CATRTGGSNQPQHF.